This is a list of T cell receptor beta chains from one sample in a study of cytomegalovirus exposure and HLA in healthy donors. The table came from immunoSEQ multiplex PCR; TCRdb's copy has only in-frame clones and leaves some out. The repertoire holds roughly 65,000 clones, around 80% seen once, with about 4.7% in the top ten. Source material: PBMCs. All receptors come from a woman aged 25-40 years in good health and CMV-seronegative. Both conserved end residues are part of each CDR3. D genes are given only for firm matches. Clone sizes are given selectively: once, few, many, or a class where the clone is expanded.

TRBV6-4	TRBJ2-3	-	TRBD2	TGTGCCAGCAGTGACTCGGGTAGCGGGGGGCAGTATTTT	CASSDSGSGGQYF
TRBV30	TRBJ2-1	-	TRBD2	TGTGCCTGGGTCCCGGGACTAGCGCATGAGCAGTTCTTC	CAWVPGLAHEQFF
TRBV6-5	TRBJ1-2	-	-	TGTGCCAGCAGTCCCGCGGGCCTTTACTATGGCTACACCTTC	CASSPAGLYYGYTF
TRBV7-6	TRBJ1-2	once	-	TGTGCCAGCAGCTTAGACCGGAGCTATGGCTACACCTTC	CASSLDRSYGYTF
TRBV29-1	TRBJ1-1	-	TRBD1	TGCAGCGTTGGGTGGACAGGGCTTAATCGGCACACTGAAGCTTTCTTT	CSVGWTGLNRHTEAFF
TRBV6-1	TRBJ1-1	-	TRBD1	TGTGCCAGCAGTGTTGGGACAGCTACGAACACTGAAGCTTTCTTT	CASSVGTATNTEAFF
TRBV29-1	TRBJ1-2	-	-	TGCAGCGCCGACCCGGGGGAGAGGGGACGGGATAACTATGGCTACACCTTC	CSADPGERGRDNYGYTF
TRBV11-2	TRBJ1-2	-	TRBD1	TGTGCCAGCAGCTTAGACAGGGGGCGGGGCTACACCTTC	CASSLDRGRGYTF
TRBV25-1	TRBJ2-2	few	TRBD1	TGTGCCAGCAGACCCGGACAGGTGTCGAACACCGGGGAGCTGTTTTTT	CASRPGQVSNTGELFF
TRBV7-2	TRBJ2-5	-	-	TGTGCCAGCAGCTGGGGGCTAGCGGATTGGGAAGAGACCCAGTACTTC	CASSWGLADWEETQYF
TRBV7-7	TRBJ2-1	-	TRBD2	TGTGCCAGCAGCGTCCACCGTCGGGGACTAGCGGGGGCTGAGCAGTTCTTC	CASSVHRRGLAGAEQFF
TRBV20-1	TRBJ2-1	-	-	TGCAGTGCTAGGACTAGGTCTGAGCAGTTCTTC	CSARTRSEQFF
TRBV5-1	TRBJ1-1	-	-	TGCGCCAGCAGCTTGGGGAGCCCAATGAACACTGAAGCTTTCTTT	CASSLGSPMNTEAFF
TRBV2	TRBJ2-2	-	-	TGTGCCAGCAGATTTACAGAGAACACCGGGGAGCTGTTTTTT	CASRFTENTGELFF
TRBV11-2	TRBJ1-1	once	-	TGTGCCAGCAGCTCGTGGACAGAGAACACTGAAGCTTTCTTT	CASSSWTENTEAFF
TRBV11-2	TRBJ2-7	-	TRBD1	TGTGCCAGCAGCGTCCAGGGGGTTCGGGTTGGCGAGCAGTACTTC	CASSVQGVRVGEQYF
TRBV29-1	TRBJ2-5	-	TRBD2	TGCAGCGTGGAAAGCGGGAGGGGAGGCTTCGAGACCCAGTACTTC	CSVESGRGGFETQYF
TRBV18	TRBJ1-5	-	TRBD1	TGTGCCAGCTCGCGGACAGGAGGCAATCAGCCCCAGCATTTT	CASSRTGGNQPQHF
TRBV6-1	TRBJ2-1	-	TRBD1	TGTGCCAGCAGTGGGACAGGAGCTTACAATGAGCAGTTCTTC	CASSGTGAYNEQFF
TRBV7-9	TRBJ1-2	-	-	TGTGCCAGCAGCCGTGTCAATACAGGGTATGGCTACACCTTC	CASSRVNTGYGYTF
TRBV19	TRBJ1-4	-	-	TGTGCCAGTAGTAGCTTGACAGAGACGTTAGATGCAACTAATGAAAAACTGTTTTTT	CASSSLTETLDATNEKLFF
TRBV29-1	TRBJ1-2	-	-	TGCAGCGTTGACTCGTCAGGGCACTATGGCTACACCTTC	CSVDSSGHYGYTF
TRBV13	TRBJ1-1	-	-	TGTGCCAGCAGCCCGGAAATGATGGGGGGGAATGAAGCTTTCTTT	CASSPEMMGGNEAFF
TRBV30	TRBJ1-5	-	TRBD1	TGTGCCTGGAGTACCCGGACCGGGACAGGGAATCAGCCCCAGCATTTT	CAWSTRTGTGNQPQHF
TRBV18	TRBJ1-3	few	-	TGTGCCAGCTCACCCGGTGCCTCTGGAAACACCATATATTTT	CASSPGASGNTIYF
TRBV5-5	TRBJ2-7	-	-	TGTGCCAGCAGCCCAGGGGGGTTAGAGCAGTACTTC	CASSPGGLEQYF
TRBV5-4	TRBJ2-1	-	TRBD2	TGTGCCAGCAGCTACCGGACTAGCGGGAGGAATGAGCAGTTCTTC	CASSYRTSGRNEQFF
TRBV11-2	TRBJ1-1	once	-	TGTGCCAGCAGCTTAGATGGGGGGTGGGGAACTGAAGCTTTCTTT	CASSLDGGWGTEAFF
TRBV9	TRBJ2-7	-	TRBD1	TGTGCCAGCAGCGAAAAGGGGACAGGGAGGAGCGAGCAGTACTTC	CASSEKGTGRSEQYF
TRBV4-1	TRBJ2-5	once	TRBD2	TGCGCCAGCAGCCAAGATATCGCGGGGGGGATCCAAGAGACCCAGTACTTC	CASSQDIAGGIQETQYF
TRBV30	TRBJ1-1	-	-	TGTGCCTGGGAACACCCCCCGGAGGCTTTCTTT	CAWEHPPEAFF
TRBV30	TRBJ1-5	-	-	TGTGCCTGGAGTGGACCAGGGTATAGCAATCAGCCCCAGCATTTT	CAWSGPGYSNQPQHF
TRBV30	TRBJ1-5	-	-	TGTGCCTGGAGTGGAGGGCAGGATCAGCCCCAGCATTTT	CAWSGGQDQPQHF
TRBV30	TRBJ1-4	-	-	TGTGCCTGGAGTTTTCCCGACTTGTCTGAAAAACTGTTTTTT	CAWSFPDLSEKLFF
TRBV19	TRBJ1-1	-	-	TGTGCCAGTAAACTCGTACCTAACACTGAAGCTTTCTTT	CASKLVPNTEAFF
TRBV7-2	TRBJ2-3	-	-	TGTGCCAGCAGCGCCGGCAGGGATACAGATACGCAGTATTTT	CASSAGRDTDTQYF
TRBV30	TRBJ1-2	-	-	TGTGCCTGGTTAGGTGGCAGGGAAGCCCCTGGCTACACCTTC	CAWLGGREAPGYTF
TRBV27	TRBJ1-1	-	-	TGTGCCAGCAGTTTATCGACAGCCAACACTGAAGCTTTCTTT	CASSLSTANTEAFF
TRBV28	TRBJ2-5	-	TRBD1	TGTGCCAGCAGTCAAGGACAGGGTCCGGAGACCCAGTACTTC	CASSQGQGPETQYF
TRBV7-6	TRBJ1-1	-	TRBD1	TGTGCCAGCAGCACAGGGGGACAGGGGACTGAAGCTTTCTTT	CASSTGGQGTEAFF
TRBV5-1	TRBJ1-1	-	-	TGCGCCAGCAGCTACGACAAAACAGGTTTGGGCACTGAAGCTTTCTTT	CASSYDKTGLGTEAFF
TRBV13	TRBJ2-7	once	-	TGTGCCAGCAGCTTAGGCAACGAGCAGTACTTC	CASSLGNEQYF
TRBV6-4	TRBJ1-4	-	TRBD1	TGTGCCAGCATCATGACAGGGGGCAGGGAAAAACTGTTTTTT	CASIMTGGREKLFF
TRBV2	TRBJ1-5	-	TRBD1	TGTGCCAGCAGTGTACAGGGGAATAGCAATCAGCCCCAGCATTTT	CASSVQGNSNQPQHF
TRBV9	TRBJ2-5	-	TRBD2	TGTGCCAGCCTCCCGACGGCAGCGGGGGTCCAAGAGACCCAGTACTTC	CASLPTAAGVQETQYF
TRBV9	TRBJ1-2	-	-	TGTGCCAGCAGCGACAACACCTTC	CASSDNTF
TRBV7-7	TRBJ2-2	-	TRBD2	TGTGCCAGCAGCTTGTATCCTAGCGGGAACACCGGGGAGCTGTTTTTT	CASSLYPSGNTGELFF
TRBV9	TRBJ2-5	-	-	TGTGCCAGCAGCACCAGCACTCAACAGCAAGAGACCCAGTACTTC	CASSTSTQQQETQYF
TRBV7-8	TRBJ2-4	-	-	TGTGCCAGCAGCCCTAGTGGAGGGGGCGCGCAAAACATTCAGTACTTC	CASSPSGGGAQNIQYF
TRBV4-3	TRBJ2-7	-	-	TGCGCCAGCAGCCATACGTCGGGGGAGCAGTACTTC	CASSHTSGEQYF
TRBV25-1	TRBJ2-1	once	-	TGTGCCAGCAGAAGGGCGGGGGCAAATGAGCAGTTCTTC	CASRRAGANEQFF
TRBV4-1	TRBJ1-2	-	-	TGCGCCAGCAGCCAAAACACACAGCATGGCTACACCTTC	CASSQNTQHGYTF